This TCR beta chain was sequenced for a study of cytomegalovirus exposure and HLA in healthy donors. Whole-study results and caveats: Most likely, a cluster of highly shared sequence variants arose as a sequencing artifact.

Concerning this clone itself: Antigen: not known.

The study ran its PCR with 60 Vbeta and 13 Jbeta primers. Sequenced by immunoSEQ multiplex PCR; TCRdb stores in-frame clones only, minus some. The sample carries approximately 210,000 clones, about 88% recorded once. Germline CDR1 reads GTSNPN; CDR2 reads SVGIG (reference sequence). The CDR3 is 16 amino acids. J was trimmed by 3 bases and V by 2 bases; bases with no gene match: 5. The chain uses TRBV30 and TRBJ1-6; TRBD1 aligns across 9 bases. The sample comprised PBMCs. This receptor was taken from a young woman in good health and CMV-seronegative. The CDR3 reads CAWSPGQGSYNSPLHF. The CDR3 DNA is TGTGCCTGGAGTCCGGGACAGGGAAGCTATAATTCACCCCTCCACTTT. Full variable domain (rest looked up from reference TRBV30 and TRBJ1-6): SQTIHQWPATLVQPVGSPLSLECTVEGTSNPNLYWYRQAAGRGLQLLFYSVGIGQISSEVPQNLSASRPQDRQFILSSKKLLLSDSGFYLCAWSPGQGSYNSPLHFGNGTRLTVT.